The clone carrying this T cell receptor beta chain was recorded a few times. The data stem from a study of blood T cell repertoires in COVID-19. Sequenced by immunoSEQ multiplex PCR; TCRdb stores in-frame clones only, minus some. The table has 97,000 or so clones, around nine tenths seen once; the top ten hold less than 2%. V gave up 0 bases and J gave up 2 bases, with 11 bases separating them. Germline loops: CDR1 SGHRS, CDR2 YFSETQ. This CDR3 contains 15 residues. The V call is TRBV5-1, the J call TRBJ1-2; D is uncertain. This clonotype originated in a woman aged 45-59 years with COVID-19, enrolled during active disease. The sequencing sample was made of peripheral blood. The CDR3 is CASSLAVTGNYGYTF. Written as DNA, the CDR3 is TGCGCCAGCAGCTTGGCCGTTACGGGAAACTATGGCTACACCTTC.